The 27 T cell receptor beta chains reported below all come from one sample, sequenced in a study of blood T cell repertoires in COVID-19. Assay used: immunoSEQ multiplex PCR; TCRdb lists only in-frame clones, some missing. This table has about 370,000 clones, more than 75% appearing once. Sequences were obtained from peripheral blood. The receptors here all came from a woman in her twenties or thirties with COVID-19, enrolled during active disease.

J is TRBJ2-7 and V is TRBV29-1, with 10 bases fitting TRBD1. CDR3 length: 14 residues. Looked up from germline, CDR1 is SQVTM and CDR2 is ANQGSEA. V shed 2 bases and J 2 bases; nucleotides not matched to a gene: 3. The CDR3 DNA is TGCAGCGTTGAATACGGGACAGGGGCCTACGAGCAGTACTTC. It is translated as CSVEYGTGAYEQYF.

The J gene is TRBJ2-7, the V gene TRBV28; the D gene is possibly TRBD1 (8 bases). V lost 6 bases, J lost 3 bases, and 15 bases lay in between. The V gene's germline CDR1 is MDHEN and CDR2 SYDVKM. The CDR3 length is 14 residues. CDR3 amino acids: CASRVQGGVYEQYF. CDR3 bases: TGTGCCAGCAGAGTACAGGGGGGGGTCTACGAGCAGTACTTC.

This chain connects TRBV6-5 to TRBJ1-5, with 8 bases matching TRBD1. Germline V gene sequence: CDR1 MNHEY, CDR2 SVGAGI. The CDR3 totals 15 residues. V was pared by 7 bases and J by 7 bases, with 12 bases of the junction left unmatched. In DNA form, the CDR3 reads TGTGCCAGCACCCCAGGGCAGGGGGCAGGGCAGCCCCAGCATTTT. This gives the protein CASTPGQGAGQPQHF.

V is TRBV21-1 and J is TRBJ2-7; TRBD1 was called by the table and not checked on the DNA. TRBV21-1 is a known pseudogene. CDR3 length: 18 amino acids. The CDR3 region is CASSKTPHWGLHTYEQYF. The CDR3 DNA reads as TGTGCCAGCAGCAAGACCCCCCACTGGGGGCTCCACACCTACGAGCAGTACTTC.

V usage is TRBV14 and J usage is TRBJ2-1, with 12 bases identical to TRBD2. The CDR3 has 15 amino acids. With V trimmed by 6 bases and J by 4 bases, 4 bases remained unmatched. Germline V gene data show CDR1 as SGHDN and CDR2 as FVKESK. In DNA form, the CDR3 reads TGTGCCAGCAGGCAGACTAGCGGGGGTTACAATGAGCAGTTCTTC. This sequence encodes CASRQTSGGYNEQFF.

This chain joins TRBV6-5 and TRBJ1-3; 8 bases line up with TRBD1. From germline, CDR1 is MNHEY and CDR2 SVGAGI. CDR3 size: 15 residues. After removal of 2 bases from V and 2 bases from J, the junction contained 2 bases not matched to a gene. CDR3 region: CASSYRTGPGNTIYF. CDR3 bases: TGTGCCAGCAGTTACCGGACAGGGCCTGGAAACACCATATATTTT.

The genes are TRBV4-3 and TRBJ2-5; D may be TRBD1 (6 bases). This CDR3 contains 19 residues. Germline V CDR1 and CDR2: LGHNA, YSLEER. V shed 0 bases and J shed 1 base, with 21 bases lying between them. The CDR3 sequence: CASSQEAGPQRDTQETQYF. The CDR3 DNA sequence: TGCGCCAGCAGCCAAGAAGCCGGGCCCCAAAGGGACACCCAAGAGACCCAGTACTTC.

This CDR3 is CAWSVDRVNEQFF. The CDR3, as DNA: TGTGCCTGGAGTGTAGACAGGGTAAATGAGCAGTTCTTC. The genes are TRBV30 and TRBJ2-1, with 7 positions matching TRBD1. The CDR3 contains 13 residues. Losses at the gene ends were 0 bases for V and 7 bases for J; bases not matched to a gene: 3. Per the germline V gene, CDR1 is GTSNPN and CDR2 is SVGIG (reference sequence). Full variable domain (outside the CDR3, taken from reference TRBV30 and TRBJ2-1): SQTIHQWPATLVQPVGSPLSLECTVEGTSNPNLYWYRQAAGRGLQLLFYSVGIGQISSEVPQNLSASRPQDRQFILSSKKLLLSDSGFYLCAWSVDRVNEQFFGPGTRLTVL.

The gene calls are TRBV28 and TRBJ2-6; tentatively, D is TRBD1 (5 bases). This CDR3 spans 15 amino acids. Germline V gives CDR1 MDHEN, CDR2 SYDVKM. Deletions cut 3 bases from V and 2 bases from J, with 8 bases between. CDR3 sequence: CASSLARAGANVLTF. CDR3 sequence (DNA): TGTGCCAGCAGTTTGGCCAGGGCTGGGGCCAACGTCCTGACTTTC.

The chain joins TRBV27 to TRBJ1-2; 8 bases are a match to TRBD1. V shed 5 bases, J shed 8 bases, and the junction held 13 bases outside the gene matches. Germline values: CDR1 MNHEY, CDR2 SMNVEV (reference sequence). The CDR3 is made up of 15 amino acids. CDR3 nucleotide sequence: TGTGCCAGCAGTCCGTCGACAGGGGCATCCCCGGGCTACACCTTC. This encodes CASSPSTGASPGYTF.

This chain uses TRBV27 with TRBJ2-1, with 7 bases identical to TRBD2. V shed 7 bases, J shed 4 bases, and the junction held 7 bases outside the gene matches. Germline lookup yields CDR1 MNHEY and CDR2 SMNVEV (reference sequence). The CDR3 has 14 residues. CDR3 in amino acids: CASKRAGDYNEQFF. DNA for the CDR3: TGTGCCAGCAAACGGGCGGGAGATTACAATGAGCAGTTCTTC.

V is TRBV3-1 (or the pseudogene TRBV3-2) and J is TRBJ2-3; TRBD2 matches at 8 bases. The V segment lost 2 bases and the J segment 3 bases; nucleotides outside the gene matches: 7. The CDR3 has 16 residues. Germline V gene data show CDR1 as LGHDT and CDR2 as YNNKEL (reference sequence). The CDR3 loop is CASSQQTSALTDTQYF. The CDR3 DNA reads TGTGCCAGCAGCCAACAGACTAGCGCGCTGACAGATACGCAGTATTTT.

The J gene is TRBJ2-7, the V gene TRBV6-5; D is unclear. Trimming cost V 6 bases and J 2 bases, with 14 bases left between them. This CDR3 has 14 residues. CDR1 is MNHEY, CDR2 SVGAGI, per germline. The CDR3 DNA reads as TGTGCCAGCAGCCCAGGAAACCCGCCCTACGAGCAGTACTTC. Its translation: CASSPGNPPYEQYF.

The V call is TRBV7-9, the J call TRBJ2-6; 10 bases align to TRBD1. The CDR3 covers 16 residues. Looked up from germline, CDR1 is SEHNR and CDR2 is FQNEAQ (reference sequence). J was trimmed by 4 bases and V by 5 bases; bases with no gene match: 5. Written as DNA, the CDR3 is TGTGCCAGCAGCCGACAGGGGGCGAAAGGGGCCAACGTCCTGACTTTC. The encoded protein is CASSRQGAKGANVLTF.

CDR3 sequence reads: CASSPPGQWALETQYF. Written as DNA, the CDR3 is TGCGCCAGCAGTCCACCGGGACAGTGGGCTTTGGAGACCCAGTACTTC. The chain is built from TRBV23-1 and TRBJ2-5, with 7 bases lining up with TRBD1. TRBV23-1 is classed as an ORF, of uncertain function. The CDR3 length is 16 residues. Unmatched junction bases numbered 13, after V lost 4 bases and J lost 5 bases.

The chain recombines TRBV10-3 with TRBJ1-1; D gene ambiguous. V was shortened by 8 bases and J by 4 bases, with 14 bases between the two germline ends. Looked up from germline, CDR1 is ENHRY and CDR2 is SYGVKD. This CDR3 has 13 amino acids. In nucleotides, the CDR3 is TGTGCCATCCGGCCAGGCACCAGCACTGAAGCTTTCTTT. It encodes CAIRPGTSTEAFF.

The genes are TRBV10-3 and TRBJ2-1, with D unresolved. With 7 bases removed from V and 6 bases from J, the gap between germline ends came to 13 bases. The CDR3 sequence is 13 residues long. In germline, CDR1 is ENHRY, CDR2 SYGVKD. CDR3 loop: CAIKETESNEQFF. CDR3 sequence (DNA): TGTGCCATCAAGGAAACGGAGAGCAATGAGCAGTTCTTC.

The chain combines TRBV19 with TRBJ2-5; D possibly corresponds to TRBD2 (5 bases). The CDR3 has 12 amino acids. V was trimmed by 1 base and J by 5 bases, leaving 5 bases between them. Germline V gives CDR1 LNHDA, CDR2 SQIVND (reference sequence). The CDR3 loop reads CASSIGGETQYF. The CDR3 region has the DNA TGTGCCAGTAGTATAGGAGGGGAGACCCAGTACTTC. Full variable domain (outside the CDR3, taken from reference TRBV19 and TRBJ2-5): DGGITQSPKYLFRKEGQNVTLSCEQNLNHDAMYWYRQDPGQGLRLIYYSQIVNDFQKGDIAEGYSVSREKKESFPLTVTSAQKNPTAFYLCASSIGGETQYFGPGTRLLVL.

J is TRBJ1-2 and V is TRBV10-2; tentative D call: TRBD1 (6 bases). CDR3 length: 14 amino acids. CDR1 is WSHSY, CDR2 SAAADI, per germline. With 0 bases removed from V and 3 bases from J, the gap between germline ends came to 8 bases. The CDR3 DNA sequence: TGCGCCAGCAGTGAGTCGGGGACATACTATGGCTACACCTTC. Residues: CASSESGTYYGYTF.

This chain connects TRBV5-6 to TRBJ2-1; tentative D call: TRBD2 (5 bases). This CDR3 spans 16 amino acids. Germline V gene data show CDR1 as SGHDT and CDR2 as YYEEEE. Trimming removed 4 bases at V and 0 bases at J, with 14 bases between. CDR3 residues: CASSLWPADSYNEQFF. CDR3 DNA sequence: TGTGCCAGCAGCCTATGGCCAGCGGACTCCTACAATGAGCAGTTCTTC.

In its sample, this clone was seen a few times. The chain recombines TRBV6-4 with TRBJ2-2, with TRBD1 matching 8 bases. Germline CDR1 is MRHNA and CDR2 is SNTAGT. V was clipped by 9 bases and J by 4 bases; unmatched bases: 4. The CDR3 totals 13 residues. The CDR3 DNA is TGTGCCAGTCCGGGACAGGTCACCGGGGAGCTGTTTTTT. As protein: CASPGQVTGELFF.

V and J are TRBV2 and TRBJ2-3; 8 bases match TRBD2. The V and J ends lost 7 bases and 0 bases, in that order; junction bases with no gene match: 6. CDR1 is SNHLY and CDR2 is FYNNEI in the germline V gene. This CDR3 contains 15 residues. The CDR3 region has the DNA TGTGCCAGCAAACTCCGGACTAGCAGCACAGATACGCAGTATTTT. This gives the protein CASKLRTSSTDTQYF.

V is TRBV5-1 and J is TRBJ2-5, with 12 positions matching TRBD2. This CDR3 region has 16 residues. CDR1 and CDR2 (germline): SGHRS, YFSETQ. V gave up 3 bases and J gave up 6 bases; unmatched junction bases: 9. The CDR3 reads CASSYRLAGDRKTQYF. CDR3 nucleotide sequence: TGCGCCAGCAGCTACCGACTAGCGGGAGATAGAAAGACCCAGTACTTC.

The V gene is TRBV7-9, the J gene TRBJ2-1, with 14 nucleotides matching TRBD2. The J segment lost 7 bases and the V segment lost 4 bases, leaving 9 bases of the junction unmatched. The CDR3 sequence is 17 residues long. The V gene's germline CDR1 is SEHNR and CDR2 FQNEAQ (reference sequence). CDR3 sequence: CASSSGLAGDWGNEQFF. As DNA, the CDR3 is TGTGCCAGCAGCTCGGGACTAGCGGGAGACTGGGGGAATGAGCAGTTCTTC.

This rearrangement joins TRBV19 to TRBJ2-7; no firm D call. CDR1 and CDR2 from the germline V gene are LNHDA and SQIVND (reference sequence). This CDR3 contains 10 residues. Trimming took 3 bases from V and 8 from J, leaving 5 bases between them. CDR3 nucleotides: TGTGCCAGTAGTATGGGCCAGCAGTACTTC. Translating it yields CASSMGQQYF.

V is TRBV7-2 and J is TRBJ1-2; D possibly corresponds to TRBD1 (6 bases). Germline V gene data show CDR1 as SGHTA and CDR2 as FQGNSA. This CDR3 comprises 14 residues. With 0 bases removed from V and 8 bases from J, the gap between germline ends came to 13 bases. As DNA, the CDR3 is TGTGCCAGCAGCTTAGCTCAGGGGCTTGGGGGCTACACCTTC. Its translation is CASSLAQGLGGYTF.

The rearrangement joins TRBV2 to TRBJ2-1; D possibly corresponds to TRBD2 (6 bases). This CDR3 contains 8 residues. Germline loops: CDR1 SNHLY, CDR2 FYNNEI. This CDR3 reads CGRGEQFF. The CDR3, as DNA: TGTGGCCGGGGGGAGCAGTTCTTC.